The rows below give T cell receptor beta chains drawn from one sample of a study of T cells in Graves' hyperthyroidism and ophthalmopathy. Using its own MiXCR run on the multiplex PCR reads, TCRdb lists one record per CDR3 protein. Among about 300,000 distinct CDR3 sequences listed, roughly 19% were seen once. Sequences were obtained from blood. The receptor source for this set is a man between 50 and 59 years old with Graves' ophthalmopathy. CDR3s leave out the opening cysteine and the closing phenylalanine or tryptophan. A clone size is listed for some rows: how often the clone was seen (once, few, many), or a class if it is expanded.

TRBJ1-1 TRBV20-1 few SADMTGGRVNTEAF
TRBJ2-5 TRBV11-2 many ASSGGTGRSETQY
TRBJ2-1 TRBV7-8 few ASSLPYSGGGNEQF
TRBJ2-1 TRBV20-1 many SAREGGSHNEQF
TRBJ2-2 TRBV6-1 few ASRGQVLTGELF
TRBJ2-7 TRBV7-6 many ASSSQMSSYEQY
TRBJ1-4 TRBV27 - ASSLIPPGQGGGGTNEKLF
TRBJ2-7 TRBV6-1 many ARTWRDPSYEQY
TRBJ1-3 TRBV2 many ASSEFFADRFTSSGNTIY
TRBJ1-4 TRBV3-1 - ASSPDTGGREKLF
TRBJ1-5 TRBV6-2/TRBV6-3 many ASSYSLGTGGRSNQPQH
TRBJ1-4 TRBV11-2 - ASSDRAGEKLF
TRBJ2-5 TRBV10-1 many ASSESLTSGSHQETQY
TRBJ2-2 TRBV29-1 few TGQVSNTGELF
TRBJ1-2 TRBV11-2 many ASSSLARTDQLTRRIGYT
TRBJ2-5 TRBV11-3 many ASSLDFQETQY
TRBJ2-3 TRBV29-1 - SVERGSGGLADTQY
TRBJ1-2 TRBV24-1 many ATTSRGYT
TRBJ2-5 TRBV28 many ASSFLISGTTQETQY
TRBJ1-6 TRBV6-2/TRBV6-3 - ASSSSGTGNSLLH
TRBJ2-2 TRBV5-5 many ASSPRGTGNTGELF
TRBJ1-5 TRBV19 few ASSRTGGGPNQPQH
TRBJ2-3 TRBV20-1 many SARDPRGTGADTQY
TRBJ2-1 TRBV24-1 few ATGRTSVGNEQF
TRBJ2-5 TRBV7-3 few ASSETGSQETQY
TRBJ2-7 TRBV28 many ASSSRRTRWAHEQY
TRBJ2-2 TRBV5-1 few ASSLGRKSGELF
TRBJ1-4 TRBV10-2 - ASSTNRVNEKLF
TRBJ1-2 TRBV12-3/TRBV12-4 many ASSTGLSGYT
TRBJ2-5 TRBV19 - ASNVGQETQY
TRBJ2-7 TRBV9 few ASSPGLAGGNLHYEQY
TRBJ2-5 TRBV11-1 - ASSPGTAGGTQY
TRBJ1-4 TRBV5-4 - ASSSTGRREKLF
TRBJ2-5 TRBV20-1 many SASAFMTGKAETQY
TRBJ1-1 TRBV28 few ASSFLNTEAF
TRBJ2-7 TRBV10-3 many AISDGTSGSNEQY
TRBJ1-5 TRBV7-8 many ASSQDSINQPQH
TRBJ2-7 TRBV20-1 many SARWNSPPYEQY
TRBJ1-5 TRBV7-8 - ASSSPPGQGVGSNQPQH
TRBJ2-3 TRBV5-1 - ATARRLADTQY
TRBJ2-3 TRBV20-1 many SAFQMLKADTQY
TRBJ2-2 TRBV24-1 few ATSDLRTGDHGELF
TRBJ2-2 TRBV20-1 few SASEGDRGDTGELF
TRBJ1-1 TRBV11-2 many ASSLSEQAF
TRBJ2-5 TRBV11-2 many ASSLRPGASLPETQY
TRBJ2-7 TRBV9 few ASSPEGGIYEQY
TRBJ2-2 TRBV20-1 few SAPGLDAGELF
TRBJ2-4 TRBV7-8 - ASSPGGGLAGEIAKNVQY